This is a list of T cell receptor beta chains from one sample in a study of control samples from healthy donors and cancer patients. Sequencing used immunoSEQ multiplex PCR; TCRdb keeps in-frame clones, though not all of them. Of some 160,000 clones listed, roughly 90% were seen once; the top ten hold roughly 5%. Sample: blood. The source of these receptors is a man between 25 and 39 years old in good health. Each CDR3 is given without its conserved first and last residue. A D gene is named only where the DNA matches it firmly.

j_call d_call v_call cdr3_aa
TRBJ2-5 . TRBV19 ASGGQETQY
TRBJ1-5 TRBD1 TRBV5-1 ASSPPPVDREVEPQH
TRBJ1-2 TRBD1 TRBV9 ASSVATTGAKALYGYT
TRBJ1-5 . TRBV30 AWSPQSNQPQH
TRBJ2-1 . TRBV19 ASSVQNEQF
TRBJ2-1 TRBD2 TRBV5-1 ASSLGLAGNNEQF
TRBJ1-1 TRBD1 TRBV7-9 ASSAQGGMNTEAF
TRBJ1-5 TRBD1 TRBV11-3 ASSLAGGPQH
TRBJ1-1 TRBD1 TRBV28 ASRIDRGVGEAF
TRBJ2-3 . TRBV11-3 ASSLGDSSTDTQY
TRBJ1-1 . TRBV9 ASSGGVGNTEAF
TRBJ2-5 . TRBV5-5 ASSFTGRVVETQY
TRBJ2-1 . TRBV18 ASSPGSNEQF
TRBJ1-4 . TRBV7-9 ASSPRSSGGWEKLF
TRBJ2-7 TRBD1 TRBV5-5 ASSETGGRTYEQY
TRBJ2-7 . TRBV7-9 ASSFPVGEQY